This T cell receptor beta chain originates from a study of blood T cell repertoires in COVID-19. Study-level background: The study drew acute and convalescent COVID-19 samples from the United States, Italy and Spain. PBMCs, B-cell-depleted T cells, or T cells provided the cDNA or gDNA that made up the material.

In the authors' methods: Estimation of nucleated cell counts relied on the amplification of reference gene primers. The data were produced by immunoSEQ multiplex PCR, yet TCRdb's version contains in-frame clones alone and is incomplete. From that table come the V and J calls and clone size; the DNA was used to work out D and trimming. Seen here are 150,000 or so clones, around 81% observed once, and the top ten hold 10% to 15%. The CDR3 extends over 11 amino acids. The germline CDR1 and CDR2 sequences are DFQATT and SNEGSKA (reference sequence). V was pared by 6 bases and J by 10 bases, with 7 bases of the junction left unmatched.

Material: peripheral blood. The V gene is TRBV20-1, the J gene TRBJ2-3; 7 bases agree with TRBD2. This TCR came from an older man who had recovered from COVID-19. The CDR3 DNA follows: TGCAGTGCAGGGACTACAGTCGCGCAGTATTTT. This encodes CSAGTTVAQYF.